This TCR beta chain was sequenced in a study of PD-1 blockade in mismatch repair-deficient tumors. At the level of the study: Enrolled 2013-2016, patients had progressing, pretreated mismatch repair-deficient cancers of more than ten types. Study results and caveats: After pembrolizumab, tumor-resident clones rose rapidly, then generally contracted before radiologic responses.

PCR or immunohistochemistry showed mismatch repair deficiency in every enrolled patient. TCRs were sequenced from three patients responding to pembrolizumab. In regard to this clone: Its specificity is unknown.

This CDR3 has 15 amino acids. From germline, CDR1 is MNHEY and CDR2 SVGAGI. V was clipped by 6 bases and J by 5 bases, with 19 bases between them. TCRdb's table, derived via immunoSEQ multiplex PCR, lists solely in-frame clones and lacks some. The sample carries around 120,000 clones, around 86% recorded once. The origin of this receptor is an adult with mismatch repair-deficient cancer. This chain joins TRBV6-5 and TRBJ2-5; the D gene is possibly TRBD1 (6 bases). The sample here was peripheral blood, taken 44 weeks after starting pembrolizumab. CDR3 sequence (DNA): TGTGCCAGCAGCCGCCAGGGCAGGGGTACGGAGACCCAGTACTTC. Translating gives CASSRQGRGTETQYF.